The T cell receptor (beta chain) described here comes from a study of T cell changes during pregnancy in multiple sclerosis. The data were produced by immunoSEQ multiplex PCR, yet TCRdb's version contains in-frame clones alone and is incomplete. The sample shows more than 80,000 clones, roughly 92% of them seen only once. The germline V gene has CDR1 LNHDA and CDR2 SQIVND (reference sequence). The CDR3 totals 18 residues. The V and J ends lost 5 bases and 8 bases, in that order; junction bases with no gene match: 12. The source of this sequence is a female donor with multiple sclerosis, enrolled in a pregnancy study. The sequences come from peripheral blood, collected after pregnancy. This sequence joins TRBV19 and TRBJ2-1, with 16 bases fitting TRBD2. CDR3 in amino acids: CASSLMTGTSGGAHEQFF. The CDR3 DNA reads as TGTGCCAGTAGTTTAATGACCGGGACTAGCGGGGGGGCTCATGAGCAGTTCTTC.